The 2 T cell receptor beta chains below all came from one sample that was sequenced in a study of radiation and T cells in renal cell carcinoma (dated by TCRdb to the early 2020s). In the paper's terms, the time point label means: baseline pretreatment blood. The treatment or condition label, as the study defines it: 15 Gy SBRT to primary tumor, nephrectomy 4 weeks later. The method was the immunoSEQ multiplex PCR assay. TCRdb took this table from immuneACCESS and kept in-frame rearrangements with V and J called. Such tables lack part of the clones; where checked against another copy, unresolved V genes explain under half of the gap, and the rest is unexplained. The sample table contains about 130,000 clones; only one count was recorded for around nine tenths of them. The leading ten clones occupy approximately 12% of the sample. Sequenced here: blood, sampled from a patient whose treatment included radiotherapy and nephrectomy. All receptors come from a woman between 50 and 59 years old with renal cell carcinoma.

The CDR3 coding sequence is TGTGCCAGCAGCCAGGGAGTTAGCGGGGGGGGAACAGATACGCAGTATTTT. Translation: CASSQGVSGGGTDTQYF. The V and J genes are TRBV4-2 and TRBJ2-3, with 11 bases matching TRBD2. Losses at the gene ends were 3 bases for V and 3 bases for J; bases not matched to a gene: 8. CDR3 length: 17 residues. The germline V gene has CDR1 LGHNA and CDR2 YNFKEQ.

V is TRBV2 and J is TRBJ2-3, with 8 bases that match TRBD1. CDR3 length equals 15 residues. Unmatched junction bases numbered 5, after V lost 6 bases and J lost 0 bases. Looked up from germline, CDR1 is SNHLY and CDR2 is FYNNEI. The DNA for the CDR3 is TGTGCCAGCAGACCCGACAGGGGAAGCACAGATACGCAGTATTTT. Protein: CASRPDRGSTDTQYF.